The rows below give T cell receptor beta chains drawn from one sample of a study of response to subunit inactivated influenza vaccine. TCRdb ran MiXCR on the RT-PCR reads and lists one entry per CDR3 protein. The sample has under 550,000 distinct CDR3 sequences, around 7.7% seen once. The sequencing here drew on PBMCs from blood, taken 23 to 25 months after vaccination. Receptors originate from a man between 50 and 75 years old who received an inactivated influenza vaccine. Both conserved end residues are part of each CDR3. The D gene is left open where the match is weak. The size entry is marked missing in some rows and otherwise reads once, few, many or a size class.

d_gene,abundance,j_gene,v_gene,CDR3nt,CDR3aa
.,many,TRBJ2-1,TRBV5-1,TGCGCCAGCAGCGGGGGATTGGCGACAACGGGGAATGAGCAGTTCTTC,CASSGGLATTGNEQFF
TRBD1,.,TRBJ1-2,TRBV10-3,TGTGCCATCAGTGACCGAGTGGGGACAGGGGAGGGCTACACCTTC,CAISDRVGTGEGYTF
.,many,TRBJ2-7,TRBV20-1,TGCAGTGCTAGGACCATACTGGCCGAGCAGTACTTC,CSARTILAEQYF
TRBD2,few,TRBJ2-1,TRBV9,TGTGCCAGCAGCGTAGCGGCGGGAGGGCCGTTCCATGAGCAGTTCTTC,CASSVAAGGPFHEQFF
.,many,TRBJ2-5,TRBV4-2,TGTGCCAGCAGCCAAGGCAGGGACGAGACCCAGTACTTC,CASSQGRDETQYF
.,.,TRBJ1-5,TRBV6-2/TRBV6-3,TGTGCCAGCAGTTACAACGGGATCAGCAATCAGCCCCAGCATTTT,CASSYNGISNQPQHF
TRBD2,few,TRBJ2-7,TRBV18,TGTGCCAGCTCTCCTAGCGGGAGTAACGAGCAGTACTTC,CASSPSGSNEQYF
.,few,TRBJ2-7,TRBV20-1,TGCAGTGCTAGAACTCGGTTGAGGGAGGAGTACTTC,CSARTRLREEYF
.,many,TRBJ1-1,TRBV7-3,TGTGCCAGCAGCATCGCCAAACTTGGAAGCACTGAAGCTTTCTTT,CASSIAKLGSTEAFF
TRBD1,many,TRBJ1-6,TRBV5-1,TGCGCCAGCAGCATGACGACAGGGAATAATTCACCCCTCCACTTT,CASSMTTGNNSPLHF
TRBD2,once,TRBJ2-7,TRBV20-1,TGCAGTGCAACCCGTAGCGGGGGAGCTTCATACGAGCAGTACTTC,CSATRSGGASYEQYF
TRBD2,many,TRBJ2-3,TRBV7-2,TGTGCCAGCAGCAGGGGGACTAGCTGGAGCACAGATACGCAGTATTTT,CASSRGTSWSTDTQYF
TRBD1,few,TRBJ2-2,TRBV7-8,TGTGCCAGCAGCCCCTTGGGACAGCACACCGGGGAGCTGTTTTTT,CASSPLGQHTGELFF
.,many,TRBJ2-3,TRBV20-1,TGCAGTGCTAGAGATGGGGTGGATACGCAGTATTTT,CSARDGVDTQYF
TRBD2,.,TRBJ2-7,TRBV24-1,TGTGCCACCACGAGTTGTGGACTAGCGGGTAGCTCCTACGAGCAGTACTTC,CATTSCGLAGSSYEQYF
TRBD2,few,TRBJ2-1,TRBV10-2,TGCGCCAGCCAATGGGCTAGCGGGGAAATCTACAATGAGCAGTTCTTC,CASQWASGEIYNEQFF
.,.,TRBJ2-5,TRBV20-1,TGCAGTGCGAACAGGAACCAAGAGACCCAGTACTTC,CSANRNQETQYF
TRBD2,.,TRBJ2-1,TRBV11-2,TGTGCCAGCTTCCGACTAGCGGGGAATGAGCAGTTCTTC,CASFRLAGNEQFF
.,.,TRBJ1-2,TRBV3-2,TGTGCCAGCAGCCAAGCCTTAACAGGGCAGTATGGCTACACCTTC,CASSQALTGQYGYTF
TRBD1,few,TRBJ1-1,TRBV10-3,TGTGCCATCAGTGGGGGGGGACAGTCGAACACTGAAGCTTTCTTT,CAISGGGQSNTEAFF
.,few,TRBJ2-2,TRBV5-6,TGTGCCAGCAGAGGGACTTACGGGGAGCTGTTTTTT,CASRGTYGELFF
TRBD1,many,TRBJ2-5,TRBV5-1,TGCGCCAGCAGCTTGGCCCGGACAGGCCAAGAGACCCAGTACTTC,CASSLARTGQETQYF
TRBD1,.,TRBJ1-1,TRBV12-3/TRBV12-4,TGTGCCAGCAGTAAAGCCTCCGGACAGGCTGCTTTCTTT,CASSKASGQAAFF
.,.,TRBJ2-5,TRBV6-1,TGTGCCAGCAGTGCGGGCCCTAGGAAGACCCAGTACTTC,CASSAGPRKTQYF
TRBD1,few,TRBJ2-2,TRBV20-1,TGCAGTGCACCTCGACAGGGGACCGGGGAGCTGTTTTTT,CSAPRQGTGELFF
.,many,TRBJ1-6,TRBV6-1,TGTGCCAGCAGTGTATGGGGAGACTCACCCCTCCACTTT,CASSVWGDSPLHF
.,few,TRBJ2-2,TRBV20-1,TGCAGTGCTAGAGCCATCTTGCGGAACACCGGGGAGCTGTTTTTT,CSARAILRNTGELFF
TRBD1,many,TRBJ1-5,TRBV20-1,TGCAGTGCTAGCAGTCAGGGGGCTAGCAATCAGCCCCAGCATTTT,CSASSQGASNQPQHF
.,.,TRBJ2-5,TRBV2,TGTGCCAGCAGTGACTCCGGACACAAAGAGACCCAGTACTTC,CASSDSGHKETQYF
TRBD1,few,TRBJ1-3,TRBV25-1,TGTGCCAGCAGGGGGGACAGGGCCGGTGGAAACACCATATATTTT,CASRGDRAGGNTIYF
TRBD2,many,TRBJ2-2,TRBV20-1,TGCAGTGCTAGGACGCTAGCGGGCGCGAACACCGGGGAGCTGTTTTTT,CSARTLAGANTGELFF
.,few,TRBJ1-5,TRBV5-5,TGTGCCAGCAGCTTGGCATGGACTAATCAGCCCCAGCATTTT,CASSLAWTNQPQHF
.,many,TRBJ1-4,TRBV4-2,TGTGCCAGCAGCCTCCCGGGACGACGGAATGAAAAACTGTTTTTT,CASSLPGRRNEKLFF
.,.,TRBJ1-1,TRBV9,TGTGCCAGCAGCGTAGGAGGGAAGGCAAACACTGAAGCTTTCTTT,CASSVGGKANTEAFF
.,.,TRBJ2-2,TRBV3-1,TGTGCCAGCAGCCAAGGGCTGAACGGGGAGCTGTTTTTT,CASSQGLNGELFF
.,many,TRBJ2-3,TRBV3-1,TGTGCCAGCAGCCGACAGCCGGGCCTGGGGGATACGCAGTATTTT,CASSRQPGLGDTQYF
TRBD1,.,TRBJ1-4,TRBV5-5,TGTGCCAGCAGCTCGACAGGGGTACGGCAGGAAAAACTGTTTTTT,CASSSTGVRQEKLFF
.,.,TRBJ2-1,TRBV2,TGTGCCAGCAGTGAATTGAGACGGAACTACAATGAGCAGTTCTTC,CASSELRRNYNEQFF
.,.,TRBJ1-3,TRBV7-6,TGTGCCAGCAGCTTGGTCGCGGGGGAATCTGGAAACACCATATATTTT,CASSLVAGESGNTIYF
TRBD1,many,TRBJ2-5,TRBV29-1,TGCAGCGTGTCCAGGGGGTACCAAGAGACCCAGTACTTC,CSVSRGYQETQYF
.,few,TRBJ2-1,TRBV6-5,TGTGCCAGCAGTTACGTGAGCGGGCGCGTCAATGAGCAGTTCTTC,CASSYVSGRVNEQFF
.,.,TRBJ2-2,TRBV6-2/TRBV6-3,TGTGCCAGCAGTTACGCAGGGTACCCCGGGGAGCTGTTTTTT,CASSYAGYPGELFF
.,many,TRBJ2-7,TRBV4-2,TGTGCCAGCAGCCAAGTAACCGGGGGCCCCTACGAGCAGTACTTC,CASSQVTGGPYEQYF
.,few,TRBJ1-1,TRBV5-1,TGCGCCAGCAGCCTTGGGAGTACGGGTGAAGCTTTCTTT,CASSLGSTGEAFF
.,.,TRBJ2-1,TRBV4-1,TGCGCCAGCAGCCAAGAGCCTACCTCCTACAATGAGCAGTTCTTC,CASSQEPTSYNEQFF